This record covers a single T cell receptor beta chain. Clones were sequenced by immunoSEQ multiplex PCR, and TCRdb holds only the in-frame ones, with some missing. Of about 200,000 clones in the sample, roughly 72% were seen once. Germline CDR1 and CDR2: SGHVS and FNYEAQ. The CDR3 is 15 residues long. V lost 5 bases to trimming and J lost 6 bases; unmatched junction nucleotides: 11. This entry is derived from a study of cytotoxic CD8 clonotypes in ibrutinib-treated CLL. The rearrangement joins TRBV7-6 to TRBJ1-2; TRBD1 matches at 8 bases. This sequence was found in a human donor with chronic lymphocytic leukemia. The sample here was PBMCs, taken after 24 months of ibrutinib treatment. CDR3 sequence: CASSQSTGVGHGYTF. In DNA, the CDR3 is TGTGCCAGCAGCCAATCGACAGGGGTCGGTCATGGCTACACCTTC.